This TCR beta chain was captured in a study of T cell repertoires in cytomegalovirus infection. Study in general: Both CMV infection and a matching HLA type were indicated by public TCR beta signatures.

The CDR3 consists of 18 residues. Trimming pared 6 bases from V and 5 bases from J, leaving 25 bases between. Germline CDR1 is LNHDA and CDR2 is SQIVND (reference sequence). For this clonotype: Its antigen remains unknown.

Using its own MiXCR run on the reads, TCRdb lists one record per CDR3 protein. The table lists roughly 860,000 distinct CDR3 sequences, around a third of them singletons. This sequence joins TRBV19 and TRBJ2-2; tentative D call: TRBD1 (6 bases). The sequence was collected from a human donor in good health (CMV status not recorded). Some clones in this sample may be carry-over from other donors' samples. Specimen: cultured CD8+ T cells from PBMCs, collected from culture after CMV antigen stimulation. The CDR3 region is CASRPQGTGKFLTGELFF. The CDR3 DNA is TGTGCCAGTAGGCCCCAGGGAACAGGGAAATTTTTGACCGGGGAGCTGTTTTTT.